This TCR beta chain came from a study of cytomegalovirus exposure and HLA in healthy donors. Regarding the study as a whole: With high specificity and sensitivity, the classifier reportedly diagnosed cytomegalovirus status. Through in vitro validation, three CMV-associated chains were shown to be specific for CMV antigens. Researchers counted roughly 150 TCR beta chains as cytomegalovirus-associated.

In the case of this clone: Its antigen is currently unknown.

Separate from the approximately 700-subject first cohort was the 120-subject validation cohort, to which the donors belonged. The germline V gene has CDR1 SNHLY and CDR2 FYNNEI. The CDR3 length is 14 residues. Trimming took 5 bases from V and 2 from J; bases not matched to a gene: 4. TCRdb keeps only in-frame clones here, not all; method: immunoSEQ multiplex PCR. The top ten hold less than 3% of the sample, which has about 250,000 clones, around nine tenths seen once. The clonotype was recovered from a man aged 18 to 29 in good health and CMV-seronegative. The chain uses TRBV2 and TRBJ2-7; 9 positions agree with TRBD1. What was sequenced was PBMCs. CDR3 in amino acids: CASSLGTGPYEQYF. CDR3 bases: TGTGCCAGCAGTCTAGGGACAGGGCCCTACGAGCAGTACTTC.